The present T cell receptor beta chain was sequenced within a study of beta chain features in type 1 diabetes. This clone was recorded a few times. Expressed TCRB transcripts were sequenced because the entire RNA isolate underwent reverse transcription. Method: immunoSEQ multiplex PCR; TCRdb's copy keeps in-frame clones and lacks some. The sample consists of under 500,000 clones, about 29% of them appearing once. Sequencing used naive CD4+ T cells from blood. The clonotype comes from a man in his late teens or twenties in good health.

The CDR3 DNA follows: TGTGCCAGCAGGACCGGAGAAGGGACGGAGACCCAGTACTTC. Encoded protein: CASRTGEGTETQYF. V gene TRBV7-9 combines with J gene TRBJ2-5; D may correspond to TRBD1 or TRBD2 (5 bases each). The CDR3 has 14 amino acids. With 6 bases removed from V and 5 bases from J, the gap between germline ends came to 16 bases. In germline, CDR1 is SEHNR, CDR2 FQNEAQ (reference sequence).